Listed here is a single T cell receptor beta chain. Its antigen is not identified. V was clipped by 3 bases and J by 11 bases, with 21 bases between them. The germline V gene encodes CDR1 SGDLS and CDR2 YYNGEE. This CDR3 region has 15 residues. This specimen belongs to a study of T cells in Graves' hyperthyroidism and ophthalmopathy. Turning to the study itself: Before treatment of any kind, peripheral blood was taken at initial diagnosis. General study findings and limits: Most thyroid clonotypes that were expanded above 0.001 also turned up in blood.

TCR beta CDR3 region amplification was performed from RNA transcripts. First-round RT-PCR of the TCR CDR3 relied on the HTBI primer set. A single record per CDR3 protein comes from TCRdb applying MiXCR to the multiplex PCR reads. The repertoire holds around 390,000 distinct CDR3 sequences, roughly 15% seen once, with around a fifth in the top ten. Patients with ophthalmopathy all had a Clinical Activity Score of at least 3, a NOSPECS grade of at least 4 and duration under 3 months. The specimen sequenced was blood. The TCR was taken from a woman aged 25 to 45 with Graves' ophthalmopathy. J is TRBJ2-1 and V is TRBV9; possible D gene TRBD2, 8 bases. This CDR3 is CASSANSGDRRKQFF. The CDR3 DNA reads TGTGCCAGCAGCGCTAATAGCGGGGACAGACGAAAGCAGTTCTTC.